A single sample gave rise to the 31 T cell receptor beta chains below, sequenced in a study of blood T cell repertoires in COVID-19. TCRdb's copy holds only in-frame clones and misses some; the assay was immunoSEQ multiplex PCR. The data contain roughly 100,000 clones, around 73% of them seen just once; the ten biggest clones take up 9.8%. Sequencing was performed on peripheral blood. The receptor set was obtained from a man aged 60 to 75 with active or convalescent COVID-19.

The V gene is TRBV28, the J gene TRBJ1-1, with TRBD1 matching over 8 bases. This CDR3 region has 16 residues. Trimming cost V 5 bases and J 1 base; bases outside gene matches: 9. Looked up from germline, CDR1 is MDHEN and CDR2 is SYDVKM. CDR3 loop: CASSQSPGTGNTEAFF. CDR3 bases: TGTGCCAGCAGTCAATCCCCCGGGACAGGGAACACTGAAGCTTTCTTT. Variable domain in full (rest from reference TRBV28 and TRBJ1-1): DVKVTQSSRYLVKRTGEKVFLECVQDMDHENMFWYRQDPGLGLRLIYFSYDVKMKEKGDIPEGYSVSREKKERFSLILESASTNQTSMYLCASSQSPGTGNTEAFFGQGTRLTVV.

As DNA, the CDR3 is TGTGCCAGCTCACCACCGGCGGCGGGAGATAGGTACAATGAGCAGTTCTTC. This gives the protein CASSPPAAGDRYNEQFF. V gene TRBV18 combines with J gene TRBJ2-1, with 7 bases identical to TRBD2. The germline gives CDR1 KGHSH, CDR2 LQKENI. The CDR3 is 17 residues long. With V trimmed by 0 bases and J by 4 bases, 9 bases remained unmatched.

CDR3 region: CASASADSGNTIYF. The CDR3 DNA is TGCGCCAGCGCCTCAGCGGACTCTGGAAACACCATATATTTT. The J gene is TRBJ1-3, the V gene TRBV10-1; D not resolved. Between the trimmed V and J ends, which lost 8 bases and 0 bases, there was a span of 11 bases. Germline V CDR1 and CDR2: WNHNN, SYGVQD (reference sequence). The CDR3 length is 14 residues.

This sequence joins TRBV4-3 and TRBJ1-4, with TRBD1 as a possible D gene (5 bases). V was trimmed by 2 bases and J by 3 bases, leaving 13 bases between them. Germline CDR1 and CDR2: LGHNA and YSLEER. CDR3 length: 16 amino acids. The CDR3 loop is CASSQNGGGANEKLFF. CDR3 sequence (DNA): TGCGCCAGCAGCCAAAACGGTGGGGGGGCTAATGAAAAACTGTTTTTT.

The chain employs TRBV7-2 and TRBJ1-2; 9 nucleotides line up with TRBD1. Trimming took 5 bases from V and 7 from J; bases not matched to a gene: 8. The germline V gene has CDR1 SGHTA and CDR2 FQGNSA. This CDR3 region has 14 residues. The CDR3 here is CASSPRQGGTGYTF. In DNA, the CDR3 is TGTGCCAGCAGCCCACGACAGGGGGGCACTGGCTACACCTTC.

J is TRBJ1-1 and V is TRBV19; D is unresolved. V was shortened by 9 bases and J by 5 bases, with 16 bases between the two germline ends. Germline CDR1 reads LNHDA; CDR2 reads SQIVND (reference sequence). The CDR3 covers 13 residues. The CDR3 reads CASGGMSGTEAFF. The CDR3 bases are TGTGCCAGCGGCGGTATGAGTGGGACTGAAGCTTTCTTT.

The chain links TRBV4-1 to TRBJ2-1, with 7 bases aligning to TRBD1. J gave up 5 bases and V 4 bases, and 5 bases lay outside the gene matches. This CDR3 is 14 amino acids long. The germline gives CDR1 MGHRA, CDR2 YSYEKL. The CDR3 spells CASSPDRANNEQFF. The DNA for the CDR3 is TGCGCCAGCAGCCCCGACAGGGCGAACAATGAGCAGTTCTTC.

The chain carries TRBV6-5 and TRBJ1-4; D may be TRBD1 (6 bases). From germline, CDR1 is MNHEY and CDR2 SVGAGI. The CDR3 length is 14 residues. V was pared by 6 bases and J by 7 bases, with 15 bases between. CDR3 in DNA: TGTGCCAGCAGCAGGAGCCGACAGGTTGAAAAACTGTTTTTT. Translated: CASSRSRQVEKLFF.

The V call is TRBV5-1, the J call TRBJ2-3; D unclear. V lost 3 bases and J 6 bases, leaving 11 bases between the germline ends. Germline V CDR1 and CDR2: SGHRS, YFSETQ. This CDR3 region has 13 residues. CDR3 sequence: CASSSLPPDTQYF. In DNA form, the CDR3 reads TGCGCCAGCAGCTCCCTCCCCCCTGATACGCAGTATTTT.

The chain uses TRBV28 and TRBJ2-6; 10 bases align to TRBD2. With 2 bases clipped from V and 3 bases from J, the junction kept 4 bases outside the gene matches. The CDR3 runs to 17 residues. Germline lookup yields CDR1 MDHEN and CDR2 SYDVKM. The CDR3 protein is CASSLTAGGLGANVLTF. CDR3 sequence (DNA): TGTGCCAGCAGTTTAACAGCGGGAGGGCTTGGGGCCAACGTCCTGACTTTC. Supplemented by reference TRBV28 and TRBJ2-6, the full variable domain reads DVKVTQSSRYLVKRTGEKVFLECVQDMDHENMFWYRQDPGLGLRLIYFSYDVKMKEKGDIPEGYSVSREKKERFSLILESASTNQTSMYLCASSLTAGGLGANVLTFGAGSRLTVL.

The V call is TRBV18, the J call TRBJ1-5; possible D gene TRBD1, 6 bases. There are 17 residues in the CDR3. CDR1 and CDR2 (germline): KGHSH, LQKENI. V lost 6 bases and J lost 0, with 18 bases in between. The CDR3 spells CASSLTGGGGSNQPQHF. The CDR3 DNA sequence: TGTGCCAGCTCCCTTACGGGGGGCGGGGGTAGCAATCAGCCCCAGCATTTT.

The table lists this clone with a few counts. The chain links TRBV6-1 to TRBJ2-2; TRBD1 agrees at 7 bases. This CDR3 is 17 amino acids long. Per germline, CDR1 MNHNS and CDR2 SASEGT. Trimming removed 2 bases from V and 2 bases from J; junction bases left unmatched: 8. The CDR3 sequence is CASSEKGNRGNTGELFF. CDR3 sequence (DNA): TGTGCCAGCAGTGAAAAAGGGAACAGGGGTAACACCGGGGAGCTGTTTTTT.

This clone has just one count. As DNA, the CDR3 is TGCAGCGTTGAAGTGGGCGGGAGCGAGCAGTACGTC. This gives the protein CSVEVGGSEQYV. This chain joins TRBV29-1 and TRBJ2-7, with TRBD2 matching 7 bases. The CDR3 consists of 12 residues. CDR1 and CDR2 from the germline V gene are SQVTM and ANQGSEA. The J segment lost 6 bases and the V segment lost 1 base, leaving 3 bases of the junction unmatched.

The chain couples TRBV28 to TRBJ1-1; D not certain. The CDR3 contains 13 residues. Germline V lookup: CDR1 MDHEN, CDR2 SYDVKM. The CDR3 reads CAVGGKGNTEAFF. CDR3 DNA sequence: TGTGCAGTGGGAGGTAAAGGGAACACTGAAGCTTTCTTT.

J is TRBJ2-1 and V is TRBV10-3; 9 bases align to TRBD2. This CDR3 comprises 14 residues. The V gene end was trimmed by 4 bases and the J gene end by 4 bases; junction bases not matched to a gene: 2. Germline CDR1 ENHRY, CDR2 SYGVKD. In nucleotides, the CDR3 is TGTGCCATCAGTGGGCTAGCGGGATACAATGAGCAGTTCTTC. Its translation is CAISGLAGYNEQFF.

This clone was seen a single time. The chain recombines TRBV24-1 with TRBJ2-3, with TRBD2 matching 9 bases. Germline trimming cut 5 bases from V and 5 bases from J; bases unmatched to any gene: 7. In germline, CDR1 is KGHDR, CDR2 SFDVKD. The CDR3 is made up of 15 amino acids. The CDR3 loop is CATSGARGGGDTQYF. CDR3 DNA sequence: TGTGCCACCAGTGGGGCTCGCGGGGGGGGAGATACGCAGTATTTT.

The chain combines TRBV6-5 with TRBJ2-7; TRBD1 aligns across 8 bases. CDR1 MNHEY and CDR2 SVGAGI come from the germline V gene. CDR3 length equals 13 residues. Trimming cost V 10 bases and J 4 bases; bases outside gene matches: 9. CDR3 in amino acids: CATSRDRLYEQYF. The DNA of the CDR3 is TGTGCCACATCCCGGGACAGGCTTTACGAGCAGTACTTC.

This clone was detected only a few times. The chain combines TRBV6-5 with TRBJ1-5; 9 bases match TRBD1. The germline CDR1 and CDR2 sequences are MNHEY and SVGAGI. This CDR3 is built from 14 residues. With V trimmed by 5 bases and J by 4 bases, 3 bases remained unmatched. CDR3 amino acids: CASSPGQGNQPQHF. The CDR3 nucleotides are TGTGCCAGCAGTCCGGGACAGGGTAATCAGCCCCAGCATTTT.

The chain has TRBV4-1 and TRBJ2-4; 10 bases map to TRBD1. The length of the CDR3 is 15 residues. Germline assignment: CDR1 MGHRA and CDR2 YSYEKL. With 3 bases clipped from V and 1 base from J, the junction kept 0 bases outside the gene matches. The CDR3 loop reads CASSQGQGAKNIQYF. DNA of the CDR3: TGCGCCAGCAGCCAGGGACAGGGGGCCAAAAACATTCAGTACTTC.

The CDR3 sequence is CASSAPGTRGRVEQFF. The CDR3 DNA reads TGTGCCAGCTCAGCCCCCGGGACTAGGGGAAGGGTTGAGCAGTTCTTC. The rearrangement links TRBV18 to TRBJ2-1, with TRBD2 matching over 8 bases. This CDR3 has 16 amino acids. Trimming removed 5 bases from V and 9 bases from J; junction bases left unmatched: 15. Germline V gene sequence: CDR1 KGHSH, CDR2 LQKENI.

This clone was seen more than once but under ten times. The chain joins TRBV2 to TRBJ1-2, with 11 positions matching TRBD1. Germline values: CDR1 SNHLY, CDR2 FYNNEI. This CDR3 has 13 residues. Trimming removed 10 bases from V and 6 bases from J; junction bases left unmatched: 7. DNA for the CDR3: TGTGCCACCAGAACGGGACAGGGGGATGGCTACACCTTC. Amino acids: CATRTGQGDGYTF. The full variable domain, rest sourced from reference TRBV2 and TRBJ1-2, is EPEVTQTPSHQVTQMGQEVILRCVPISNHLYFYWYRQILGQKVEFLVSFYNNEISEKSEIFDDQFSVERPDGSNFTLKIRSTKLEDSAMYFCATRTGQGDGYTFGSGTRLTVV.

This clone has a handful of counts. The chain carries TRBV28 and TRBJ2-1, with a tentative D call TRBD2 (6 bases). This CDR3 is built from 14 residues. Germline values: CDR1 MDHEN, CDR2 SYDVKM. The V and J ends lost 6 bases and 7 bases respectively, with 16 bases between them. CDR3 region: CASSKAGTVNEQFF. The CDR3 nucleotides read TGTGCCAGCAGCAAGGCAGGGACTGTAAATGAGCAGTTCTTC.

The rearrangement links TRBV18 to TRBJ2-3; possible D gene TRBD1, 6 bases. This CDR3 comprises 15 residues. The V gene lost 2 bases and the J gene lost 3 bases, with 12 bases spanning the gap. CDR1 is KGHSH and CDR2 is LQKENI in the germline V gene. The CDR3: CASSPGQLGTDTQYF. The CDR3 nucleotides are TGTGCCAGCTCACCAGGACAGCTTGGAACAGATACGCAGTATTTT. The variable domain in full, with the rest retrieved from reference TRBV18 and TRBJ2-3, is NAGVMQNPRHLVRRRGQEARLRCSPMKGHSHVYWYRQLPEEGLKFMVYLQKENIIDESGMPKERFSAEFPKEGPSILRIQQVVRGDSAAYFCASSPGQLGTDTQYFGPGTRLTVL.

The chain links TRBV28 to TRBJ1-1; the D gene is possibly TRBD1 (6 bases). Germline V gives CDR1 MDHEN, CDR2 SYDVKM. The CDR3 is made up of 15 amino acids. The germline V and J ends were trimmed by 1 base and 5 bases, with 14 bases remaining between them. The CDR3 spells CASSLSQGGGTEAFF. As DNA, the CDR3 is TGTGCCAGCAGTTTATCACAGGGAGGGGGAACTGAAGCTTTCTTT.

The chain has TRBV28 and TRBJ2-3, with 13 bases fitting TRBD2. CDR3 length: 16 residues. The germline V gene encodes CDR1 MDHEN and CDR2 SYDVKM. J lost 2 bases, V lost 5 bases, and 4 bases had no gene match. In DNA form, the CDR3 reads TGTGCCAGCAGTGGGGGACTAGCGGGGACCACAGATACGCAGTATTTT. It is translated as CASSGGLAGTTDTQYF.

The CDR3 is CASSWDRGPSTNEKLFF. The CDR3 nucleotides are TGTGCCAGTAGTTGGGACAGGGGACCCTCAACTAATGAAAAACTGTTTTTT. This rearrangement joins TRBV19 to TRBJ1-4; the match to TRBD1 covers 10 bases. The CDR3 runs 17 residues. J gave up 0 bases and V 5 bases, and 6 bases lay outside the gene matches. Germline V CDR1 and CDR2: LNHDA, SQIVND (reference sequence).

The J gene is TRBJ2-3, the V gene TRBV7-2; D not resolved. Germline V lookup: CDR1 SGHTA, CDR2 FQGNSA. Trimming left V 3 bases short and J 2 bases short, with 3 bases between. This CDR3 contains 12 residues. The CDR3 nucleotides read TGTGCCAGCAGCTTCCTCACAGATACGCAGTATTTT. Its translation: CASSFLTDTQYF.

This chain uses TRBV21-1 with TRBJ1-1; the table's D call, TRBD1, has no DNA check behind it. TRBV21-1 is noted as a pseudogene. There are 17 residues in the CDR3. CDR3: CASSPRVAGGPYTEAFF. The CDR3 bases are TGTGCCAGCAGCCCCAGAGTGGCAGGGGGTCCCTACACTGAAGCTTTCTTT.

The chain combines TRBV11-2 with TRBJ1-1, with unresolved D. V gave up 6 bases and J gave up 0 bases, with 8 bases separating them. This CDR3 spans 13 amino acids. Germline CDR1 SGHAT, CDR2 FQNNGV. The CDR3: CASSSTVNTEAFF. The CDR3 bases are TGTGCCAGCAGTTCCACGGTGAACACTGAAGCTTTCTTT.

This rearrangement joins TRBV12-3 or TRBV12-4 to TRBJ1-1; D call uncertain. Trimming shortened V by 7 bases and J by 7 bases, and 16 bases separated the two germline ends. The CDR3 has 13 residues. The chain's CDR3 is CASTEGLGNEAFF. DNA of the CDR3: TGTGCCAGCACTGAGGGTCTCGGGAATGAAGCTTTCTTT.

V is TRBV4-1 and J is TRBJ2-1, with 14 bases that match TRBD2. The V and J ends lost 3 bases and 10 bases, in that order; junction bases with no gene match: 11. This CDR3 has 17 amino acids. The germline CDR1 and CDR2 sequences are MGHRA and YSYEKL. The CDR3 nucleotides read TGCGCCAGCAGCCAGATCCCGGGACTAGCGGGAGTAAAGGAGCAGTTCTTC. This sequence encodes CASSQIPGLAGVKEQFF.